The entry below gives a single TCR beta chain sequence along with its context. The data are from a study of blood T cell repertoires in COVID-19. Across the whole study: COVID-19 samples collected from the United States, Italy and Spain covered acute and convalescent phases. PBMCs, B-cell-depleted T cells, or T cells were the source of the cDNA or gDNA that made up the material.

Germline assignment: CDR1 SQVTM and CDR2 ANQGSEA. The CDR3 runs to 16 residues. V gave up 6 bases and J gave up 0 bases; unmatched junction bases: 12. Only in-frame clones appear in the TCRdb table, and some are missing; sequencing was by immunoSEQ multiplex PCR. The sample lists roughly 40,000 clones; 70% to 90% were seen once. The TCR comes from an older man with acute or convalescent COVID-19. Sequencing was done on a sample of peripheral blood. This chain uses TRBV29-1 with TRBJ1-1, with 8 nucleotides matching TRBD1. The CDR3, as DNA: TGCAGCGTCGCTGGACAGGGAACGTCCATGAACACTGAAGCTTTCTTT. Translated: CSVAGQGTSMNTEAFF.